This entry lists 7 T cell receptor beta chains sequenced from one sample in a study of breast tumors, draining lymph nodes, adjacent tissues. One entry per CDR3 protein, called by TCRdb with MiXCR from the multiplex PCR reads. The sample yields 25,000 or so distinct CDR3 sequences, about 25% seen once. The sample was breast tumor tissue. The receptor set was obtained from a female donor with breast cancer. Some clones in this sample may be carry-over from other donors' samples.

For this clonotype: A read error may explain this, as a much larger clone is one base away. The chain couples TRBV6-5 to TRBJ2-7; 10 nucleotides agree with TRBD1. The CDR3 contains 16 residues. Germline V gene sequence: CDR1 MNHEY, CDR2 SVGAGI. Here the CDR3 reads CASSYSGTGAPYKQYF. CDR3 sequence (DNA): TGTGCCAGCAGTTACTCAGGGACAGGGGCCCCCTACAAGCAGTACTTC.

This clonotype has at least ten counts. The V call is TRBV7-3, the J call TRBJ2-3; D gene uncertain. The germline V gene encodes CDR1 SGHTA and CDR2 FQGTGA. The CDR3 totals 14 residues. Trimming pared 2 bases from V and 6 bases from J, leaving 12 bases between. CDR3: CASSLAGLGDTQYF. The CDR3 nucleotides are TGTGCCAGCAGCTTAGCTGGGCTGGGTGATACGCAGTATTTT. The whole variable domain, filled in from reference TRBV7-3 and TRBJ2-3, reads GAGVSQTPSNKVTEKGKYVELRCDPISGHTALYWYRQSLGQGPEFLIYFQGTGAADDSGLPNDRFFAVRPEGSVSTLKIQRTERGDSAVYLCASSLAGLGDTQYFGPGTRLTVL.

In its sample, this clonotype was seen a few times. V gene TRBV6-2 or TRBV6-3 combines with J gene TRBJ2-6; 8 nucleotides match TRBD1. The CDR3 consists of 18 residues. V was pared by 0 bases and J by 3 bases, with 7 bases of the junction left unmatched. The germline gives CDR1 MNHEY, CDR2 SVGEGT. CDR3: CASSYSLTGVGGANVLTF. CDR3 sequence (DNA): TGTGCCAGCAGTTACTCCCTGACAGGGGTCGGTGGGGCCAACGTCCTGACTTTC.

This clonotype showed up many times. This chain joins TRBV12-3 or TRBV12-4 and TRBJ2-7; 10 nucleotides line up with TRBD2. J lost 6 bases, V lost 4 bases, and 6 bases had no gene match. There are 14 residues in the CDR3. Here the CDR3 reads CASSSSSGSSEQYF. In DNA, the CDR3 is TGTGCCAGCAGTTCCTCTAGCGGGAGTTCCGAGCAGTACTTC.

This clonotype was recorded many times. The chain joins TRBV30 to TRBJ2-7, with D possibly TRBD2 on 5 matching bases. The V gene lost 1 base and the J gene lost 7 bases, with 17 bases spanning the gap. CDR3 length: 14 residues. The germline V gene encodes CDR1 GTSNPN and CDR2 SVGIG (reference sequence). CDR3 region: CAWSGGGSRREQYF. As DNA, the CDR3 is TGTGCCTGGAGTGGCGGTGGGAGCCGGAGGGAGCAGTACTTC.

This clonotype was recorded many times. A read error may produce the germline difference seen at one junction end. V and J are TRBV7-7 and TRBJ2-3, with D uncertain. The germline V gene has CDR1 SSHAT and CDR2 FNYEAQ (reference sequence). This CDR3 has 13 amino acids. In DNA form, the CDR3 reads TGTGCTAGCAGCTTTTCAGTCAGTGATACGCAGTATTTT. Translated, it gives CASSFSVSDTQYF.

To note about this clonotype: A much larger clone differs by one base, so this may be a read error. The V call is TRBV11-2, the J call TRBJ1-3, with D uncertain. The length of the CDR3 is 13 residues. The germline CDR1 and CDR2 sequences are SGHAT and FQNNGV. The CDR3 loop is CASSLNHGNIIYF. The CDR3 nucleotides are TGTGCCAGCAGCCTAAACCACGGAAACATCATATATTTT.